This T cell receptor beta chain was observed in a study of identical twins. Overall study results and limits: Abundant beta clonotypes from cord blood bore fewer insertions; memory repertoires lacked this pattern. With monozygotic twins, out-of-frame TCR alpha sharing exceeded what models estimated.

This clonotype was observed at least ten times. Its antigen is still unknown. The CDR3 is 15 residues long. The germline V and J ends were trimmed by 5 bases and 2 bases, with 17 bases remaining between them. Germline-derived CDR1 and CDR2 are SGHRS and YFSETQ. A universal primer site came from template switching; cDNA carried unique molecular identifiers. TCRdb re-analysed the 5' RACE reads in MiXCR, keeping a single row per CDR3 protein. The profile shows 500,000 or so distinct CDR3 sequences, more than 13% of them singletons. Donors were all healthy Caucasians. These data were likewise used in another study, on yellow fever vaccine responses in identical twins.

The gene calls are TRBV5-1 and TRBJ2-7; D is possibly TRBD1 or TRBD2 (6 bases each). The receptor was derived from a woman under 30 in good health. Sequenced: CD4+ T cells sorted from blood. DNA of the CDR3: TGCGCCAGCAGACGCGGGACACTGGATACCTACGAGCAGTACTTC. Translation gives CASRRGTLDTYEQYF.